Presented here are 21 T cell receptor beta chains from one specimen sequenced in a study of post-analysis software for immune sequencing data. Study-wide results and caveats: Patients carried 5 or 6 TRBV segments more frequently than controls did, and TRBV5-6, TRBV5-1 and TRBV20-1 were among them.

Unique molecular identifiers were built into the TCR beta cDNA libraries. Via MiXCR, TCRdb re-called the PCR reads, giving one row per CDR3 protein. Among some 800,000 distinct CDR3 sequences listed, more than 45% were seen once. These receptors lack a known antigen. Sequencing input: blood. Every receptor here comes from a girl aged 10-17 years with multiple sclerosis.

This clonotype came up a few times. The rearrangement links TRBV28 to TRBJ1-2; D uncertain. This CDR3 contains 11 residues. Looked up from germline, CDR1 is MDHEN and CDR2 is SYDVKM. Here the CDR3 reads CASGWGYGYTF. For the CDR3, the DNA is TGTGCGTCGGGGTGGGGCTATGGCTACACCTTC.

The rearrangement joins TRBV20-1 to TRBJ1-6; perhaps TRBD1 as D (5 bases). The CDR3 runs to 14 residues. Trimming left V 6 bases short and J 7 bases short, with 16 bases between. CDR1 is DFQATT and CDR2 is SNEGSKA in the germline V gene (reference sequence). CDR3 bases: TGCAGTGCCCACCCGGGACCGAGCAATTCACCCCTCCACTTT. Translation gives CSAHPGPSNSPLHF.

This clonotype was found a few times. The V call is TRBV5-6, the J call TRBJ2-7; a weak D match, TRBD1 (6 bases). Trimming shortened V by 4 bases and J by 4 bases, and 9 bases separated the two germline ends. CDR3 size: 12 residues. The V gene's germline CDR1 is SGHDT and CDR2 YYEEEE. The CDR3 loop is CASSEGGYEQYF. The CDR3 nucleotides read TGTGCCAGCAGCGAAGGGGGTTACGAGCAGTACTTC.

The CDR3 sequence: CSARRWSGPNSYNEQFF. In DNA, the CDR3 is TGCAGTGCTAGAAGGTGGTCCGGGCCGAACTCCTACAATGAGCAGTTCTTC. This chain connects TRBV20-1 to TRBJ2-1; no clear D. Germline assignment: CDR1 DFQATT and CDR2 SNEGSKA (reference sequence). The germline V and J ends were trimmed by 2 bases and 0 bases, with 17 bases remaining between them. The CDR3 has 17 amino acids.

V and J are TRBV4-2 and TRBJ2-7, with D possibly TRBD1 on 5 matching bases. CDR1 is LGHNA, CDR2 YNFKEQ, per germline. The CDR3 has 14 residues. Trimming shortened V by 3 bases and J by 1 base, and 10 bases separated the two germline ends. The CDR3, as DNA: TGTGCCAGCAGCCATGACGGACAATCCTACGAGCAGTACTTC. It yields the protein CASSHDGQSYEQYF.

V usage is TRBV6-5 and J usage is TRBJ2-1, with D maybe TRBD2 (7 bases). The germline V and J ends were trimmed by 6 bases and 7 bases, with 16 bases remaining between them. Germline assignment: CDR1 MNHEY and CDR2 SVGAGI. The CDR3 has 14 residues. The CDR3 loop reads CASSPLAGANEQFF. The CDR3 bases are TGTGCCAGCAGCCCTCTTGCGGGGGCGAATGAGCAGTTCTTC.

This clonotype was picked up a small number of times. V gene TRBV27 combines with J gene TRBJ2-5, with a weak D call TRBD1 (6 bases). The CDR3 extends over 14 amino acids. V lost 3 bases and J lost 1, with 9 bases in between. CDR1 and CDR2 (germline): MNHEY, SMNVEV (reference sequence). This CDR3 reads CASSFLGGQETQYF. For the CDR3, the DNA is TGTGCCAGCAGTTTTCTAGGGGGCCAAGAGACCCAGTACTTC.

The V call is TRBV6-1, the J call TRBJ2-7; D might be TRBD2 (5 bases). Between the trimmed V and J ends, which lost 1 base and 2 bases, there was a span of 9 bases. CDR1 is MNHNS, CDR2 SASEGT, per germline. This CDR3 comprises 14 residues. CDR3 in amino acids: CASSEVDSAYEQYF. Here the CDR3 DNA reads TGTGCCAGCAGTGAAGTGGACTCCGCCTACGAGCAGTACTTC.

The rearrangement uses TRBV7-9 and TRBJ2-1; no clear D gene. With 3 bases removed from V and 6 bases from J, the gap between germline ends came to 15 bases. Germline V gene lookup returns CDR1 SEHNR and CDR2 FQNEAQ (reference sequence). The CDR3 contains 15 residues. As DNA, the CDR3 is TGTGCCAGCAGCTTTCACCTGGGGATGGGCAATGAGCAGTTCTTC. This gives the protein CASSFHLGMGNEQFF.

The chain joins TRBV27 to TRBJ2-5, with a tentative D call TRBD1 (5 bases). CDR1 MNHEY and CDR2 SMNVEV come from the germline V gene (reference sequence). Trimming took 0 bases from V and 4 from J, leaving 9 bases between them. The CDR3 covers 14 residues. The CDR3 reads CASSLSRGRETQYF. CDR3 nucleotides: TGTGCCAGCAGTTTATCAAGGGGAAGAGAGACCCAGTACTTC.

This clonotype has more than one count but fewer than ten. The rearrangement uses TRBV7-2 and TRBJ2-6; the match to TRBD2 covers 8 bases. Trimming took 2 bases from V and 0 from J; bases not matched to a gene: 6. This CDR3 has 18 residues. The germline gives CDR1 SGHTA, CDR2 FQGNSA. The chain's CDR3 is CASSLSSGYSSGANVLTF. CDR3 DNA sequence: TGTGCCAGCAGCTTATCTAGCGGGTACAGCTCTGGGGCCAACGTCCTGACTTTC.

This clonotype has just a few counts. This may be a read error: a much more frequent sequence differs by one nucleotide. The V gene is TRBV12-3 or TRBV12-4, the J gene TRBJ2-4, with D perhaps assigned TRBD1 or TRBD2 (5 bases each). V was shortened by 6 bases and J by 13 bases, with 16 bases between the two germline ends. The CDR3 totals 12 residues. This CDR3 is CASRGTTKLQYF. DNA for the CDR3: TGTGCCAGCAGGGGGACCACCAAACTGCAGTACTTC.

This chain links TRBV28 with TRBJ1-5; D is perhaps TRBD1 (5 bases). CDR1 is MDHEN, CDR2 SYDVKM, per germline. V was cut by 3 bases and J by 4 bases, with 13 bases left in between. The CDR3 consists of 15 residues. The CDR3 nucleotides read TGTGCCAGCAGTTTCAGAGGGGCCGGTAATCAGCCCCAGCATTTT. It encodes CASSFRGAGNQPQHF.

This chain uses TRBV5-6 with TRBJ1-1, with D possibly being TRBD1 (5 bases). CDR1 and CDR2 from the germline V gene are SGHDT and YYEEEE. The CDR3 runs to 16 residues. V lost 0 bases and J lost 4, with 16 bases in between. The CDR3 nucleotides read TGTGCCAGCAGCTTGGGCGACCTCTTGGGGGTCACTGAAGCTTTCTTT. Its translation is CASSLGDLLGVTEAFF.

This rearrangement joins TRBV3-1 to TRBJ2-1; D gene unclear. The CDR3 sequence is 13 residues long. The V end lost 4 bases, the J end lost 9 bases, and 13 bases lay between the germline ends. Germline-derived CDR1 and CDR2 are LGHDT and YNNKEL (reference sequence). The CDR3 is CASSPGLSGEQFF. In DNA form, the CDR3 reads TGTGCCAGCAGCCCGGGCCTGTCGGGTGAGCAGTTCTTC.

This clonotype was seen only a few times. In DNA form, the CDR3 reads TGTGCCAGCAGCCAAGATAGGGGGGCGCCGGGCGAGTACTTC. Residues: CASSQDRGAPGEYF. The V gene is TRBV4-2, the J gene TRBJ2-7; TRBD1 or TRBD2 may be the D gene (6 bases each). V shed 0 bases and J shed 11 bases, with 17 bases lying between them. The CDR3 loop spans 14 amino acids. Germline V gene data show CDR1 as LGHNA and CDR2 as YNFKEQ.

The sample holds a few counts of this clonotype. The V call is TRBV7-9, the J call TRBJ2-1; a weak D match, TRBD2 (7 bases). Germline V gene data show CDR1 as SEHNR and CDR2 as FQNEAQ (reference sequence). The CDR3 runs to 15 residues. V lost 5 bases and J 7 bases, leaving 18 bases between the germline ends. CDR3 sequence reads: CASSRGGTMLNEQFF. CDR3 nucleotides: TGTGCCAGCAGCCGAGGGGGGACTATGCTGAATGAGCAGTTCTTC.

The chain uses TRBV3-1 and TRBJ2-2; 7 bases map to TRBD1. This CDR3 is built from 16 residues. CDR1 and CDR2 from the germline V gene are LGHDT and YNNKEL (reference sequence). V lost 5 bases, J lost 6 bases, and 12 bases stayed unmatched. CDR3 residues: CASSSPGQRFAGELFF. CDR3 nucleotide sequence: TGTGCCAGCAGCTCTCCGGGACAGCGATTCGCCGGGGAGCTGTTTTTT. The variable domain in full, completed from reference TRBV3-1 and TRBJ2-2, reads DTAVSQTPKYLVTQMGNDKSIKCEQNLGHDTMYWYKQDSKKFLKIMFSYNNKELIINETVPNRFSPKSPDKAHLNLHINSLELGDSAVYFCASSSPGQRFAGELFFGEGSRLTVL.

The rearrangement uses TRBV20-1 and TRBJ2-4, with D possibly TRBD1 on 6 matching bases. Trimming removed 5 bases from V and 1 base from J, with 9 bases in between. The CDR3 length is 13 residues. Germline V CDR1 and CDR2: DFQATT, SNEGSKA (reference sequence). The CDR3 DNA reads TGCAGTGCTCTACAGGGCGCCAAAAACATTCAGTACTTC. This codes for CSALQGAKNIQYF.

The chain is built from TRBV7-8 and TRBJ2-2, with 7 bases aligning to TRBD2. The trim removed 0 bases at V and 6 bases at J, leaving 4 bases unmatched. Germline V CDR1 and CDR2: SGHVS, FQNEAQ. The CDR3 consists of 15 residues. The CDR3 DNA sequence: TGTGCCAGCAGCTTAGCTGGCGGGAGTTCCGGGGAGCTGTTTTTT. It codes for CASSLAGGSSGELFF.

This chain uses TRBV4-1 with TRBJ2-5, with TRBD1 identical over 8 bases. Germline lookup yields CDR1 MGHRA and CDR2 YSYEKL. The CDR3 length is 16 residues. The V and J ends lost 4 bases and 1 base, in that order; junction bases with no gene match: 8. This CDR3 is CASSLTGAYLQETQYF. The CDR3 region has the DNA TGCGCCAGCAGCCTGACAGGGGCGTATCTCCAAGAGACCCAGTACTTC.